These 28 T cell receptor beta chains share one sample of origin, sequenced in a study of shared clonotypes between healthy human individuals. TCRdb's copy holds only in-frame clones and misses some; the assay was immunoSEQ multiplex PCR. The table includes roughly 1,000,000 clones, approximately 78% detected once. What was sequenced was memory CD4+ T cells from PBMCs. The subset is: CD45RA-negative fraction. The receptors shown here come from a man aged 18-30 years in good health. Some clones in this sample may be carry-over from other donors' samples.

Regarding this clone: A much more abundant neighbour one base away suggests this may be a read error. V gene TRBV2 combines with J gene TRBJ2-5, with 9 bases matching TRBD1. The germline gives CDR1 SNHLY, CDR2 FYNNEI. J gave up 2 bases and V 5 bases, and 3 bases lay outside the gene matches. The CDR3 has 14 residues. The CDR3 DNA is TGTGCCAGCAGTTTAGACAGGGGGCAAGAGACCCAGTACTTC. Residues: CASSLDRGQETQYF.

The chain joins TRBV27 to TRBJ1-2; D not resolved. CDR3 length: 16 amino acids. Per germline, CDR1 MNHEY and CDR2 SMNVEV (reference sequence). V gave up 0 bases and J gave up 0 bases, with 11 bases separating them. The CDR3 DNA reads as TGTGCCAGCAGTTTATCAGGGATTCGGACTAACTATGGCTACACCTTC. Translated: CASSLSGIRTNYGYTF.

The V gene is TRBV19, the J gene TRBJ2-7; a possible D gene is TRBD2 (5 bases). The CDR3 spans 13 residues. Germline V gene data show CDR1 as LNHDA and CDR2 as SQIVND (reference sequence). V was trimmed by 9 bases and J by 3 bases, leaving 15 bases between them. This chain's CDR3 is CASSSVGDYEQYF. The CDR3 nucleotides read TGTGCCAGCTCTAGTGTCGGGGACTACGAGCAGTACTTC. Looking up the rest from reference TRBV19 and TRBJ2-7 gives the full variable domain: DGGITQSPKYLFRKEGQNVTLSCEQNLNHDAMYWYRQDPGQGLRLIYYSQIVNDFQKGDIAEGYSVSREKKESFPLTVTSAQKNPTAFYLCASSSVGDYEQYFGPGTRLTVT.

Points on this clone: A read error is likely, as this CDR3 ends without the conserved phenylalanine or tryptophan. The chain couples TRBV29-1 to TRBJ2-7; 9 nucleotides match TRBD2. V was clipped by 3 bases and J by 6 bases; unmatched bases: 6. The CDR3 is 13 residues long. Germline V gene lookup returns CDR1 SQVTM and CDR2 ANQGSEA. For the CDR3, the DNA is TGCAGCGTTGAGGTAGCGGGAGCTGGCGAGCAGTACTTA. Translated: CSVEVAGAGEQYL.

The CDR3 DNA sequence: TGTGCCAGCAGCCCCACAGGGGGGAAAAACATTCAGTACTTC. It codes for CASSPTGGKNIQYF. This chain joins TRBV28 and TRBJ2-4, with TRBD1 matching over 8 bases. The CDR3 has 14 amino acids. Germline CDR1 and CDR2: MDHEN and SYDVKM. V lost 6 bases, J lost 4 bases, and 5 bases stayed unmatched.

The CDR3 DNA sequence: TGTGCCAGCAGCTTGTATTCCTCGGACGCGGCATACACAGATACGCAGTATTTT. It is translated as CASSLYSSDAAYTDTQYF. J is TRBJ2-3 and V is TRBV5-6; D not resolved. The length of the CDR3 is 18 residues. V was trimmed by 1 base and J by 2 bases, leaving 20 bases between them. CDR1 is SGHDT and CDR2 is YYEEEE in the germline V gene.

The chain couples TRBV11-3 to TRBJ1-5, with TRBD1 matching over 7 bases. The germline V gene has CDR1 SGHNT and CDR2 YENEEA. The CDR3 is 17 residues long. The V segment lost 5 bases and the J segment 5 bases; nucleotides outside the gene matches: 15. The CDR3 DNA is TGTGCCAGCAGCCATTGGACAGGAATTGGCGGGGATCAGCCCCAGCATTTT. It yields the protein CASSHWTGIGGDQPQHF.

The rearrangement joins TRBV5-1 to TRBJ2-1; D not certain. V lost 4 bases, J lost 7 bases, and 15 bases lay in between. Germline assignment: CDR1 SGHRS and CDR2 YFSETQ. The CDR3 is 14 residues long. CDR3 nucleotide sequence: TGCGCCAGCAGCGAGGACCCGGGCGTGAATGAGCAGTTCTTC. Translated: CASSEDPGVNEQFF. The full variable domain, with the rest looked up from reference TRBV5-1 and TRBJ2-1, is KAGVTQTPRYLIKTRGQQVTLSCSPISGHRSVSWYQQTPGQGLQFLFEYFSETQRNKGNFPGRFSGRQFSNSRSEMNVSTLELGDSALYLCASSEDPGVNEQFFGPGTRLTVL.

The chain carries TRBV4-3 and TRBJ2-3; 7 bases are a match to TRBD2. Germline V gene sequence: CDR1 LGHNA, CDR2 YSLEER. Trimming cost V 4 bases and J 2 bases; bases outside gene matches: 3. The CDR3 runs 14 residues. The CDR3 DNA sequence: TGCGCCAGCAGCCTAGCGGGCCTCACAGATACGCAGTATTTT. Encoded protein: CASSLAGLTDTQYF.

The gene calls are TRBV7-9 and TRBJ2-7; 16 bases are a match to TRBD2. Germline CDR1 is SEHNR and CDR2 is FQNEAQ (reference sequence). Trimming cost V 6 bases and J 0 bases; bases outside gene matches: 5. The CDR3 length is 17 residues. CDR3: CASRGTSGRAGSYEQYF. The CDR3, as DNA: TGTGCCAGCAGGGGGACTAGCGGGAGGGCCGGCTCCTACGAGCAGTACTTC.

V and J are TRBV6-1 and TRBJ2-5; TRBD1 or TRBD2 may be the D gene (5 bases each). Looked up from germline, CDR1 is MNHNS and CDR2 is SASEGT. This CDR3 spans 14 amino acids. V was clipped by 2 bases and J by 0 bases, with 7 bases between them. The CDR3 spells CASSEPGHQETQYF. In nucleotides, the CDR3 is TGTGCCAGCAGTGAACCGGGACACCAAGAGACCCAGTACTTC.

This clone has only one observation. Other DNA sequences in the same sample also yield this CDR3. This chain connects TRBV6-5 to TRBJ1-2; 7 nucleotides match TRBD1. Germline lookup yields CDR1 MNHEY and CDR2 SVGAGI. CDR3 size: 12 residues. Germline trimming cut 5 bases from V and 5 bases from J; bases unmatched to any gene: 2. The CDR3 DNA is TGTGCCAGCAGTACCAGGGGGTATGGCTACACCTTC. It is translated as CASSTRGYGYTF.

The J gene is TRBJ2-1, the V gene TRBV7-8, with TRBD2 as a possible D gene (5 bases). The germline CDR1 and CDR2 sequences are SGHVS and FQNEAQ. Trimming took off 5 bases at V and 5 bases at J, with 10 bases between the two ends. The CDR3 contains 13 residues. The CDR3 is CASSDGVDNEQFF. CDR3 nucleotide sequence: TGTGCCAGCAGCGACGGGGTGGACAATGAGCAGTTCTTC.

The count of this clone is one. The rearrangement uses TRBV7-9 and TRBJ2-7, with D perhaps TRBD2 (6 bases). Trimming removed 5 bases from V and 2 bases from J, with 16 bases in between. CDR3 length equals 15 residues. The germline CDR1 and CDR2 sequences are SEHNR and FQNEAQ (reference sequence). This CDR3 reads CASSPTGAATYEQYF. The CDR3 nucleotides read TGTGCCAGCAGCCCTACGGGAGCAGCCACCTACGAGCAGTACTTC. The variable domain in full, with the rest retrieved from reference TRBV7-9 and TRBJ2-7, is DTGVSQNPRHKITKRGQNVTFRCDPISEHNRLYWYRQTLGQGPEFLTYFQNEAQLEKSRLLSDRFSAERPKGSFSTLEIQRTEQGDSAMYLCASSPTGAATYEQYFGPGTRLTVT.

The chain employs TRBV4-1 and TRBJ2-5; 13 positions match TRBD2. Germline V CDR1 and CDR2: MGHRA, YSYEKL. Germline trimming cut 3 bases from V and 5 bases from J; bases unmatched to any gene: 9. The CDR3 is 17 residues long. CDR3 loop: CASSQPTSGRATETQYF. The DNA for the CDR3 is TGCGCCAGCAGCCAGCCTACTAGCGGGAGGGCCACGGAGACCCAGTACTTC.

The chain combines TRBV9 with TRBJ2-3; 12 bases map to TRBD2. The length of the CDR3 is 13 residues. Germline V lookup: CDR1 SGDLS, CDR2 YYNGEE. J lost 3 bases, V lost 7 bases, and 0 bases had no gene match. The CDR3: CASGTSGTDTQYF. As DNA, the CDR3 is TGTGCCAGCGGGACTAGCGGGACAGATACGCAGTATTTT.

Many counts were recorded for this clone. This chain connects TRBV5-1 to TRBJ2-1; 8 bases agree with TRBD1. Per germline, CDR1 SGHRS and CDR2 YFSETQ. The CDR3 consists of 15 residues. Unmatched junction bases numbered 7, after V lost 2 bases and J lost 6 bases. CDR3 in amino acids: CASSLGQGLGNEQFF. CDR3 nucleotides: TGCGCCAGCAGCTTAGGACAGGGCCTCGGCAATGAGCAGTTCTTC. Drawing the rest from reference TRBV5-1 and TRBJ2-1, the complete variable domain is KAGVTQTPRYLIKTRGQQVTLSCSPISGHRSVSWYQQTPGQGLQFLFEYFSETQRNKGNFPGRFSGRQFSNSRSEMNVSTLELGDSALYLCASSLGQGLGNEQFFGPGTRLTVL.

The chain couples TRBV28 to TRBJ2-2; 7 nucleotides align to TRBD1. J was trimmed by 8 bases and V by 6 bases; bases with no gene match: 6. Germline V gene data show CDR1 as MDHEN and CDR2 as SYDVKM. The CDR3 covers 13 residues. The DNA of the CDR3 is TGTGCCAGCAGACCGACAGGGAGAGGGGAGCTGTTTTTT. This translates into CASRPTGRGELFF.

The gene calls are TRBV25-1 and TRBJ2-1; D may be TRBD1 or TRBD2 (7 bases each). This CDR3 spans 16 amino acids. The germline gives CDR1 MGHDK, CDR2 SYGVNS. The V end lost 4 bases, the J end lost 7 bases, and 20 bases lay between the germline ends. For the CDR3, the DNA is TGTGCCAGCAGTGTTGCAGGGGGGGGCAAGAGGAATGAGCAGTTCTTC. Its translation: CASSVAGGGKRNEQFF.

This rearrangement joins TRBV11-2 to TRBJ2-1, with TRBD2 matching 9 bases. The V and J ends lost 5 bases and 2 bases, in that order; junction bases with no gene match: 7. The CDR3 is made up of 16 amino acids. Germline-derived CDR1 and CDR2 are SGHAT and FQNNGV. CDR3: CASSTRLAVTYNEQFF. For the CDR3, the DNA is TGTGCCAGCAGCACCCGACTAGCGGTGACCTACAATGAGCAGTTCTTC.

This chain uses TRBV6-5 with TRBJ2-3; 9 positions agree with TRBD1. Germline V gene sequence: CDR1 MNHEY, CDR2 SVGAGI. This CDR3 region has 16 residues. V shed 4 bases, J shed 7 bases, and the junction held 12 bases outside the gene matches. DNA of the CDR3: TGTGCCAGCAGTTCCTTCTCAGGGACAGGGTCCCATACGCAGTATTTT. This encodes CASSSFSGTGSHTQYF.

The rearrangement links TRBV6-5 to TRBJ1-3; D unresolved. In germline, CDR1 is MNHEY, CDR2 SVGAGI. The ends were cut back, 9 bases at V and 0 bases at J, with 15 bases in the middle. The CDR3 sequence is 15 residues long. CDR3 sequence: CASSHRASSGNTIYF. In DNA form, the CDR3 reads TGTGCCAGTTCTCACCGGGCTAGCTCTGGAAACACCATATATTTT.

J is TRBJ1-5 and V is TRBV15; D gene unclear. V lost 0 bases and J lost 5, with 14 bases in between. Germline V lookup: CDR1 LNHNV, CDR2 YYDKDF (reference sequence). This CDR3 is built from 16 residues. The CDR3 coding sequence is TGTGCCACCAGCAGAGATCGCCCCCCGGCAGATCAGCCCCAGCATTTT. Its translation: CATSRDRPPADQPQHF.

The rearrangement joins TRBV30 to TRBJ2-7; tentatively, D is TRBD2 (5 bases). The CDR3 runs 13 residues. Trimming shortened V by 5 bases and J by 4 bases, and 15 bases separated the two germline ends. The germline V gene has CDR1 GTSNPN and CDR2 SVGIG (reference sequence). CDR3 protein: CAWAGQRNYEQYF. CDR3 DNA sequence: TGTGCCTGGGCGGGCCAAAGGAATTACGAGCAGTACTTC.

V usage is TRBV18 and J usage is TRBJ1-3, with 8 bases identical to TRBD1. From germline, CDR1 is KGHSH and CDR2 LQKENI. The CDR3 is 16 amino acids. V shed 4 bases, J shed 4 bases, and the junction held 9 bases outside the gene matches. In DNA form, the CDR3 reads TGTGCCAGCTCACAATTAATGACAGGGGTCGGAAACACCATATATTTT. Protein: CASSQLMTGVGNTIYF.

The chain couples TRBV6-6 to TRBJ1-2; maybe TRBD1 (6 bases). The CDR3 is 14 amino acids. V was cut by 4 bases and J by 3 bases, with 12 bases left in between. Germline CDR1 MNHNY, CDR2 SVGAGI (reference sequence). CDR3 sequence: CASSSSQGDYGYTF. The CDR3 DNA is TGTGCCAGCAGTTCCTCACAGGGTGACTATGGCTACACCTTC.

The CDR3 sequence is CASSLRGRQGAFYGYTF. The DNA of the CDR3 is TGTGCCAGCAGTTTAAGGGGAAGACAGGGGGCGTTCTATGGCTACACCTTC. The chain has TRBV27 and TRBJ1-2, with TRBD1 matching over 10 bases. Per germline, CDR1 MNHEY and CDR2 SMNVEV (reference sequence). V gave up 2 bases and J gave up 4 bases; unmatched junction bases: 10. CDR3 size: 17 residues.

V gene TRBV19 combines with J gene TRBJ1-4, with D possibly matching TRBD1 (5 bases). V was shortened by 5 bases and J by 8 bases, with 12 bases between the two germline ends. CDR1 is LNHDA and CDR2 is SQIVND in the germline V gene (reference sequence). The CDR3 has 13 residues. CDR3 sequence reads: CASSARGREKLFF. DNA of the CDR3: TGTGCCAGTAGTGCGAGGGGACGGGAAAAACTGTTTTTT.